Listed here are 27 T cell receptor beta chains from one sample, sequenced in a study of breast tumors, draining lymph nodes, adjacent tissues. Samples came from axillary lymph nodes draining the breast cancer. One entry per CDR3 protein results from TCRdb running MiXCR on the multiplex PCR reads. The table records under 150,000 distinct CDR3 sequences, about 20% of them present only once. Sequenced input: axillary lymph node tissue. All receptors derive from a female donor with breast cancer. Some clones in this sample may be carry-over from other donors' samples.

CDR3 DNA sequence: TGTGCCAGCAGCCCCACGGGGGTGTCCCAGCCCCAGCATTTT. Its translation is CASSPTGVSQPQHF. The V call is TRBV12-3 or TRBV12-4, the J call TRBJ1-5, with D possibly being TRBD1 (5 bases). The CDR3 is made up of 14 amino acids. Deletions cut 6 bases from V and 7 bases from J, with 16 bases between.

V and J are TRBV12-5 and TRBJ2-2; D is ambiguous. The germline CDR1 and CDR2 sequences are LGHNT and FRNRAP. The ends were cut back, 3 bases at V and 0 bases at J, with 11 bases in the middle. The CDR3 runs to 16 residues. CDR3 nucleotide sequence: TGTGCTAGTGGTTTTGTAGTAACCCCGAACACCGGGGAGCTGTTTTTT. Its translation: CASGFVVTPNTGELFF.

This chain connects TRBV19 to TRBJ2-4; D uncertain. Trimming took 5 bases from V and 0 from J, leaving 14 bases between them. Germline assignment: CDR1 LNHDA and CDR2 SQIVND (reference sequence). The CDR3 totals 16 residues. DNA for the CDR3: TGTGCCAGTAGTCGAAGGGCAGAGCTAGCCAAAAACATTCAGTACTTC. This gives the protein CASSRRAELAKNIQYF.

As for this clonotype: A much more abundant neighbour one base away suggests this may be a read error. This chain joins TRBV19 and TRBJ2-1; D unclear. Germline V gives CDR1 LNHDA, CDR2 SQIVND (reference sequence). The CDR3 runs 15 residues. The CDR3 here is CASSTMTTRGNEQLF. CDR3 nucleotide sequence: TGTGCCAGTAGTACGATGACAACCCGAGGAAATGAGCAGCTCTTC.

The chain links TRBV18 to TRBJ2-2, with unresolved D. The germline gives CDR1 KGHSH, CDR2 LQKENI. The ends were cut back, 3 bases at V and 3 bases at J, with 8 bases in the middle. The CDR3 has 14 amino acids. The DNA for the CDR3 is TGTGCCAGCTCACCGGGGTTGGACACCGGGGAGCTGTTTTTT. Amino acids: CASSPGLDTGELFF.

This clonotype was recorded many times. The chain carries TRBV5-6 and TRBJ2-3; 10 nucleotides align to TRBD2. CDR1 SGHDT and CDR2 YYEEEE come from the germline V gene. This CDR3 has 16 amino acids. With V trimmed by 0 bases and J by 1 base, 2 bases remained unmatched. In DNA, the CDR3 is TGTGCCAGCAGCTTGGGAGGACTAGCGGGCACAGATACGCAGTATTTT. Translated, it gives CASSLGGLAGTDTQYF.

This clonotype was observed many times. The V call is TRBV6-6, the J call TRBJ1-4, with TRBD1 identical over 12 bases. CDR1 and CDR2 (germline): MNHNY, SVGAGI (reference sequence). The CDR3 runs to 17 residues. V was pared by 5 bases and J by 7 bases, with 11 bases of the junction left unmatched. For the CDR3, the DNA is TGTGCCAGCAGTCTCCACCATGGGACAGGGGGCGTTGAAAAACTGTTTTTT. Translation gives CASSLHHGTGGVEKLFF.

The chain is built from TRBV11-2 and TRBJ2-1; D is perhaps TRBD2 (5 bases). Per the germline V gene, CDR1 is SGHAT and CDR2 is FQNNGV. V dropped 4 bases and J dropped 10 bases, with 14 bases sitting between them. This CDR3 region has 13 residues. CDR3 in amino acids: CASSSDSFREQFF. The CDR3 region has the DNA TGTGCCAGCAGCTCGGACTCCTTCAGGGAGCAGTTCTTC.

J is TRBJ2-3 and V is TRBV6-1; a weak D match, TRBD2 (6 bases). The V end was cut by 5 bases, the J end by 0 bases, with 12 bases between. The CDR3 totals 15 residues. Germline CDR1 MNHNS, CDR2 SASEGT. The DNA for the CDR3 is TGTGCCAGCAGTTTAGCTAGCGCTAGCACAGATACGCAGTATTTT. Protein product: CASSLASASTDTQYF.

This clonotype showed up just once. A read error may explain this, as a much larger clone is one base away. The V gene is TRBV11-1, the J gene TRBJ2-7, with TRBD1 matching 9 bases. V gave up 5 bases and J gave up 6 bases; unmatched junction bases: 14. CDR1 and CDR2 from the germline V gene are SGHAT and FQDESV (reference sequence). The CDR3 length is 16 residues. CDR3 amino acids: CASSRSHRGLLSEQYF. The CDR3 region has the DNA TGTGCCAGCAGCCGTTCCCACAGGGGGCTGCTCAGCGAGCAGTACTTC.

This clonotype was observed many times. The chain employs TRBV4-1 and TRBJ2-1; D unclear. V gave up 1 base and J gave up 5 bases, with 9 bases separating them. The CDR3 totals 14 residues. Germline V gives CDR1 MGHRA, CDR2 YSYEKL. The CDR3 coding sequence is TGCGCCAGCAGCCAAGTCCCGGTAGACAATGAGCAGTTCTTC. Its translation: CASSQVPVDNEQFF.

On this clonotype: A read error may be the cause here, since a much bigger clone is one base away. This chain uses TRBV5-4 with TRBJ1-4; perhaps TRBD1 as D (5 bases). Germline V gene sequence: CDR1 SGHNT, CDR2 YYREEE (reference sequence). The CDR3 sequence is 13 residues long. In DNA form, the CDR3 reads TGTGCCAGCAGCTTCACGACAGCGGAAAAACTGGTTTTT. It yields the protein CASSFTTAEKLVF.

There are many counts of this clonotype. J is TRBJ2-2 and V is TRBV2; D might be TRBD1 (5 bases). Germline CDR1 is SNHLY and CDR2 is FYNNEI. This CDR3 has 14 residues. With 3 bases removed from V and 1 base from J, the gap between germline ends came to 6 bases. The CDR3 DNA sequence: TGTGCCAGCAGTGACAGGGTGAACACCGGGGAGCTGTTTTTT. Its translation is CASSDRVNTGELFF.

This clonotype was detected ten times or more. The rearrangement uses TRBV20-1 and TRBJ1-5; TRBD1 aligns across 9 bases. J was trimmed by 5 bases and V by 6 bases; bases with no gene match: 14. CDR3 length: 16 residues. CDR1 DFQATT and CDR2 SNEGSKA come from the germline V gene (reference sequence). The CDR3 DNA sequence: TGCAGTGCGGGTAGAAGGGGGACAGGGTGGGATCAGCCCCAGCATTTT. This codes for CSAGRRGTGWDQPQHF.

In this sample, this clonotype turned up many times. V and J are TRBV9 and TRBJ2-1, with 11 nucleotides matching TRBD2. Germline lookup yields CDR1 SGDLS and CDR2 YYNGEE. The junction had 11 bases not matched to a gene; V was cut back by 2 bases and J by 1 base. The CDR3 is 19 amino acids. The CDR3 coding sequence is TGTGCCAGCAGCGTCCCCTTAGCGGGAGGGCTGAGATCCTACAATGAGCAGTTCTTC. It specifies CASSVPLAGGLRSYNEQFF.

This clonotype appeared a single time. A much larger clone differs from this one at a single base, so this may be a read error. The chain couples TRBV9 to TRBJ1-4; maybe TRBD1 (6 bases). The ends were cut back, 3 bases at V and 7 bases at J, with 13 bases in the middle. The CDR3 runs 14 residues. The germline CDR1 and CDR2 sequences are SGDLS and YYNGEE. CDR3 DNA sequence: TGTGCCAGCAGCGGCAGGGGTACAAGTGAAAAACTGTTTTTT. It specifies CASSGRGTSEKLFF. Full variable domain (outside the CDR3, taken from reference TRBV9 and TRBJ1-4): DSGVTQTPKHLITATGQRVTLRCSPRSGDLSVYWYQQSLDQGLQFLIQYYNGEERAKGNILERFSAQQFPDLHSELNLSSLELGDSALYFCASSGRGTSEKLFFGSGTQLSVL.

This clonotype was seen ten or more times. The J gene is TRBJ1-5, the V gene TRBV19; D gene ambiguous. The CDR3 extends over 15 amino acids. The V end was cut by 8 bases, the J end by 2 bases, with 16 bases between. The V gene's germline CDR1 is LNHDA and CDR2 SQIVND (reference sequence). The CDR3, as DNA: TGTGCCAGTGCAGCGGACGGCGGACGCAATCAGCCCCAGCATTTT. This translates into CASAADGGRNQPQHF.

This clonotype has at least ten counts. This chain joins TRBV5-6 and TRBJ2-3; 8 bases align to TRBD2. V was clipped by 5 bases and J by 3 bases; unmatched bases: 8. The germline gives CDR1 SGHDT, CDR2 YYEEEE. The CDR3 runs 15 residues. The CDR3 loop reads CASSKSGRGTDTQYF. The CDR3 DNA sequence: TGTGCCAGCAGTAAGAGCGGGAGAGGGACAGATACGCAGTATTTT.

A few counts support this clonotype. The CDR3 bases are TGTGCCAGCAGCTTTAAATCTAGCGGGAGCAGCAATGAGCAGTTCTTC. Its protein product is CASSFKSSGSSNEQFF. V usage is TRBV5-4 and J usage is TRBJ2-1, with 10 bases identical to TRBD2. CDR3 length: 16 residues. V was clipped by 2 bases and J by 6 bases; unmatched bases: 8. Germline assignment: CDR1 SGHNT and CDR2 YYREEE (reference sequence).

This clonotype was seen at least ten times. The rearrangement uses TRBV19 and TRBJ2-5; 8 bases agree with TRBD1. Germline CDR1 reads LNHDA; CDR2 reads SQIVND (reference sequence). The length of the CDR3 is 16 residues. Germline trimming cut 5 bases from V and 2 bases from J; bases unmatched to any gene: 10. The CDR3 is CASSPYTGQGQETQYF. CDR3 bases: TGTGCCAGTAGTCCCTACACCGGACAGGGTCAAGAGACCCAGTACTTC.

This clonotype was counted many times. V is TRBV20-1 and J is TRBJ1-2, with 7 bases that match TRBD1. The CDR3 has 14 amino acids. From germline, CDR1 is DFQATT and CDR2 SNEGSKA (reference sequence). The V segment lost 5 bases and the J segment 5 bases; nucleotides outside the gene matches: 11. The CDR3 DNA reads TGCAGTGCTCGAGGGGTGAGGGGGCATTATGGCTACACCTTC. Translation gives CSARGVRGHYGYTF.

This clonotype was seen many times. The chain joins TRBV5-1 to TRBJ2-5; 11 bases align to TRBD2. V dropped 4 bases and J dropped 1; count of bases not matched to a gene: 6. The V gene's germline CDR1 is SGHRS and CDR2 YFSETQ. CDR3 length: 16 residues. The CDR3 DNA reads TGCGCCAGCAGCAGGGGGACTAGCGGACTCCAAGAGACCCAGTACTTC. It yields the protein CASSRGTSGLQETQYF.

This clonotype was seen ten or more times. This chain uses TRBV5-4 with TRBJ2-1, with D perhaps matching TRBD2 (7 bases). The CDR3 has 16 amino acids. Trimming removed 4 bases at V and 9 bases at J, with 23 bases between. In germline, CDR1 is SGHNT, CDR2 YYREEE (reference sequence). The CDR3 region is CASSPDPGRGRGEQFF. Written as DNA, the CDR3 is TGTGCCAGCAGCCCCGATCCTGGAAGGGGGAGGGGTGAGCAGTTCTTC. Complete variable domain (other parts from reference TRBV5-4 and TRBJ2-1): ETGVTQSPTHLIKTRGQQVTLRCSSQSGHNTVSWYQQALGQGPQFIFQYYREEENGRGNFPPRFSGLQFPNYSSELNVNALELDDSALYLCASSPDPGRGRGEQFFGPGTRLTVL.

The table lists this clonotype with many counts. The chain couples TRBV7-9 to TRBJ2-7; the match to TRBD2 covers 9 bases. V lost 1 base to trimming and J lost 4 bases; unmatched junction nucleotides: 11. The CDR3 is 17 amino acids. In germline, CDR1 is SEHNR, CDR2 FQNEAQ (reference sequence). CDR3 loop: CASSLVGGRALGYEQYF. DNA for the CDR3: TGTGCCAGCAGCTTAGTCGGCGGGAGGGCCTTAGGGTACGAGCAGTACTTC.

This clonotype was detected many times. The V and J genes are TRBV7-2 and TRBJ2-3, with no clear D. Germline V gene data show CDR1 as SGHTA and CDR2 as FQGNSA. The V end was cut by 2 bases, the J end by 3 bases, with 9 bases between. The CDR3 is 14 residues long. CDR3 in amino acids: CASSLQQTTDTQYF. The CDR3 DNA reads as TGTGCCAGCAGCTTACAACAGACGACAGATACGCAGTATTTT.

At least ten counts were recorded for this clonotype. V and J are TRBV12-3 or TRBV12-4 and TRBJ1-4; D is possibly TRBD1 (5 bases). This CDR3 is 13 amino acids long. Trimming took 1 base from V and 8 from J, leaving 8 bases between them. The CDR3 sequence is CASSLGQTEKLFF. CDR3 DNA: TGTGCCAGCAGTTTAGGACAGACCGAAAAACTGTTTTTT.

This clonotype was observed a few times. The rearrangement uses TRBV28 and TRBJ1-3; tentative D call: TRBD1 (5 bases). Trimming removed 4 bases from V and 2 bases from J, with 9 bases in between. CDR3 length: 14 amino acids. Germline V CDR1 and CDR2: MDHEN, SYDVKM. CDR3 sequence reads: CASSSGMPGNTIYF. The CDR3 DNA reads TGTGCCAGCAGTTCAGGGATGCCTGGAAACACCATATATTTT. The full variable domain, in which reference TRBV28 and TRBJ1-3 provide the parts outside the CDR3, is DVKVTQSSRYLVKRTGEKVFLECVQDMDHENMFWYRQDPGLGLRLIYFSYDVKMKEKGDIPEGYSVSREKKERFSLILESASTNQTSMYLCASSSGMPGNTIYFGEGSWLTVV.